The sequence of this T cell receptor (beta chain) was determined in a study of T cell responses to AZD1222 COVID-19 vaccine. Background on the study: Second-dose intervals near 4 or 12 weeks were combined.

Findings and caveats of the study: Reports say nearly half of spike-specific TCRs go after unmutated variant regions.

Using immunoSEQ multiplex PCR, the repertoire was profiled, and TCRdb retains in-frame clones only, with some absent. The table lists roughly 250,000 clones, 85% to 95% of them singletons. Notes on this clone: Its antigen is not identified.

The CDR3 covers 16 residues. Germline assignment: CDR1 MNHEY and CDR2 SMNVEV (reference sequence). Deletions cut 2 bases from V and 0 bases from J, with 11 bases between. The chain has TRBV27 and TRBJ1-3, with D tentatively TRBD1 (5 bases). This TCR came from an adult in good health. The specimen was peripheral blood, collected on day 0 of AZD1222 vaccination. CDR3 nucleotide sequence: TGTGCCAGCAGTTTAATCTCGGGGCTCTCTGGAAACACCATATATTTT. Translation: CASSLISGLSGNTIYF.